This T cell receptor (beta chain) was observed in a study of STAT5B mutations in CD4+ large granular lymphocyte leukemia. V lost 1 base to trimming and J lost 2 bases; unmatched junction nucleotides: 7. This CDR3 contains 17 residues. CDR1 and CDR2 from the germline V gene are LGHNA and YNFKEQ. Study-wide findings and caveats: Top patient clones used TRBV06 genes more often: 8/27 versus 2/35 in controls.

In the source study's methods: Lowest detectable productive clonotype frequency was 2.59 x 10-5. The data were produced by immunoSEQ multiplex PCR, yet TCRdb's version contains in-frame clones alone and is incomplete. V, J and clone size reflect that table, while D and trimming were determined from the DNA. The data show 15,000 to 20,000 clones, about four fifths seen once. Controls came from buffy coats of healthy blood donors. A note on this clone: Its antigen is as yet unknown.

Sequenced: CD4+ T cells from blood buffy coats. This chain joins TRBV4-2 and TRBJ2-3, with 9 positions matching TRBD2. The receptor's source is a human donor in good health. The CDR3 nucleotides are TGTGCCAGCAGCCAAGTAGAACTAGCGGGTCCCACAGATACGCAGTATTTT. This translates into CASSQVELAGPTDTQYF.